This record covers a single TCR beta chain. Its specific antigen is unknown. The record has no base qualities; no much larger clone is one base away. The data belong to a study of blood T cell repertoires in COVID-19 (dated by TCRdb to between 2020 and 2021). Notes on the research overall: Collaborator samples came from the United States, Italy and Spain and covered acute and convalescent phases of COVID-19. Deeply sampled blood TCRbeta repertoires from subjects exposed to, actively infected with, or recovered from COVID-19 were included in the dataset. The samples were drawn from the first 160 participants of the ongoing ImmuneRACE study and from under 1,500 subjects provided by 6 global collaborators. Sample metadata almost always included a de-identified subject ID, COVID-19 status, age in years and sex. The repertoires were released in a freely available public database meant as a resource for research on the immune response to SARS-CoV-2. The material from the prospective study consisted of cDNA or gDNA derived from T cells, B-cell-depleted T cells, or PBMCs. Where available, HLA class I and class II types were obtained from metadata supplied by the sample provider rather than from assay-based typing.

Looking up the germline V gene (reference sequence) yields CDR1 GTSNPN and CDR2 SVGIG. A distance of 8 bases separates the germline ends of V and J, which lose 5 bases and 0 bases respectively. The CDR3 holds 12 amino acids from the cysteine to the phenylalanine. Of the read, only the CDR3 DNA is kept; its 36 bases are in frame from base 1. TCRbeta CDR3 regions were amplified from genomic DNA by means of the immunoSEQ Assay, a bias-controlled multiplex PCR. For the original study's pipeline: Nucleated cell counts per sample were estimated from amplification of reference gene primers within the assay. To quantify the absolute abundance of each unique TCRbeta CDR3 rearrangement, sequence reads were collapsed and filtered. For each sample, productive Simpson clonality was calculated as the square root of Simpson's diversity index across productive rearrangements. In TCRdb, the immuneACCESS table is reduced to in-frame sequences with V and J assigned. These tables do not hold every clone; where another copy was compared, an unresolved V gene accounts for under half, and the others remain unexplained. V and J calls and clone size are given by that table; D and trimming were obtained from the DNA. This sample is represented by more than 200,000 clones; around 89% of them were singletons. The ten most abundant clones make up over 4% of the sample.

Enrolling through a virtual design, the prospective study's participants ranged in age from roughly 18 to 90 years and lived across roughly 23 United States geographic areas. To assign participants to cohorts, the prospective study relied on clinical history that participants themselves reported in a screening survey and a study questionnaire. ImmuneRACE Cohort 3 recovered participants were defined by two consecutive negative NP/OP PCR tests, healthcare professional clearance, or symptom resolution. Each participant in the prospective study had whole blood, serum and a nasopharyngeal or oropharyngeal swab collected by mobile phlebotomists. Prospective study participants could optionally give additional blood draws and questionnaires over a roughly 2-month period. Blood samples from the prospective study were shipped frozen or at room temperature prior to DNA extraction. Overall study results and their limits: The quantity of clinical and demographic metadata differed by source and by participant and was supplied without curation.

This TCR was sampled from a woman aged 30 to 39 who had recovered from COVID-19. The chain employs TRBV30 and TRBJ2-7, with TRBD2 as a weak D call on 6 bases. The sample comprised PBMCs or T cells enriched from blood (not recorded which). The DNA sequence reads TGTGCCTGGTCGGGACTCTCCTACGAGCAGTACTTC. Its amino acids are CAWSGLSYEQYF.